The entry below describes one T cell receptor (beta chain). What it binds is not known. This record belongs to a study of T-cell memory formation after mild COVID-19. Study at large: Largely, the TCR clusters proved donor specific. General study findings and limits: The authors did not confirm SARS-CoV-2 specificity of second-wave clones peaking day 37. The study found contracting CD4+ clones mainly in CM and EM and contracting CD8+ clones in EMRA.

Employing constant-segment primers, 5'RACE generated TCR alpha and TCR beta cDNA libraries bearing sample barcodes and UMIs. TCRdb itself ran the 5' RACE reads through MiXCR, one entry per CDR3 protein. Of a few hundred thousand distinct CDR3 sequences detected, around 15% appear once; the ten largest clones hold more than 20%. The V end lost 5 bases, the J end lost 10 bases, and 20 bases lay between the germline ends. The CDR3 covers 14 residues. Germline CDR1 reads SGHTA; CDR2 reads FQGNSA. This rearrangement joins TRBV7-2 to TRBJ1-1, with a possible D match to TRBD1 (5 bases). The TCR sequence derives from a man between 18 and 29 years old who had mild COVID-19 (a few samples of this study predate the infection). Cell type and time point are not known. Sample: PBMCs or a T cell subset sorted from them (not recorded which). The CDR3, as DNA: TGTGCCAGCAGCGTCTCCGGGACTTATGAGCGAGCTTTCTTT. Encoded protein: CASSVSGTYERAFF.